These 17 T cell receptor beta chains were sequenced from one sample in a study of OX40 agonist ivuxolimab in advanced cancers. Generated by immunoSEQ multiplex PCR, the TCRdb table keeps only in-frame clones and is missing some. The sample shows over 60,000 clones, roughly 84% of them seen only once. The material was CD4+ or CD8+ T cells sorted from blood, obtained in a trial of the OX40 agonist ivuxolimab. The receptors were sampled from an adult with an advanced solid tumor such as melanoma, head and neck, liver or kidney cancer.

J is TRBJ1-5 and V is TRBV28; 9 bases are a match to TRBD1. The length of the CDR3 is 17 residues. Germline lookup yields CDR1 MDHEN and CDR2 SYDVKM. Losses at the gene ends were 1 base for V and 6 bases for J; bases not matched to a gene: 10. The CDR3 spells CASSLYGTGLIRQPQHF. The CDR3 DNA is TGTGCCAGCAGTTTATATGGGACAGGGCTGATTCGTCAGCCCCAGCATTTT. Using reference TRBV28 and TRBJ1-5 for the parts outside the CDR3, the full variable domain is DVKVTQSSRYLVKRTGEKVFLECVQDMDHENMFWYRQDPGLGLRLIYFSYDVKMKEKGDIPEGYSVSREKKERFSLILESASTNQTSMYLCASSLYGTGLIRQPQHFGDGTRLSIL.

V gene TRBV11-2 combines with J gene TRBJ2-1, with 8 bases identical to TRBD1. Trimming removed 6 bases from V and 7 bases from J; junction bases left unmatched: 5. CDR1 is SGHAT and CDR2 is FQNNGV in the germline V gene. The CDR3 consists of 13 residues. Here the CDR3 DNA reads TGTGCCAGCAGATCAACAGGGGGTAATGAGCAGTTCTTC. It encodes CASRSTGGNEQFF.

The chain employs TRBV9 and TRBJ2-3; 10 nucleotides line up with TRBD2. V was pared by 3 bases and J by 0 bases, with 7 bases of the junction left unmatched. Germline CDR1 SGDLS, CDR2 YYNGEE. The CDR3 runs to 17 residues. The CDR3 sequence: CASSELKTSGSTDTQYF. CDR3 sequence (DNA): TGTGCCAGCAGCGAACTAAAGACTAGCGGGAGCACAGATACGCAGTATTTT.

V is TRBV6-5 and J is TRBJ2-7; 7 nucleotides match TRBD2. The CDR3 consists of 13 residues. Unmatched junction bases numbered 8, after V lost 8 bases and J lost 4 bases. CDR1 is MNHEY and CDR2 is SVGAGI in the germline V gene. The CDR3 region is CASGREGFYEQYF. CDR3 sequence (DNA): TGTGCCAGCGGGAGGGAAGGTTTTTACGAGCAGTACTTC.

The chain couples TRBV29-1 to TRBJ1-5, with D perhaps TRBD1 (6 bases). CDR1 and CDR2 (germline): SQVTM, ANQGSEA. This CDR3 has 13 amino acids. The V and J ends lost 3 bases and 6 bases respectively, with 12 bases between them. The CDR3 loop reads CSVDGGGPQPQHF. The CDR3 nucleotides are TGCAGCGTTGATGGTGGGGGCCCTCAGCCCCAGCATTTT.

The genes are TRBV4-1 and TRBJ1-5, with TRBD1 matching 10 bases. The CDR3 consists of 17 residues. The ends lost 4 bases at V and 0 bases at J; junction bases unmatched: 6. Germline V gene data show CDR1 as MGHRA and CDR2 as YSYEKL. As DNA, the CDR3 is TGCGCCAGCAGCCCGGGGGGGACAGGGGTTAGCAATCAGCCCCAGCATTTT. It encodes CASSPGGTGVSNQPQHF.

The chain recombines TRBV28 with TRBJ1-2; TRBD1 is a possible D gene (6 bases). The V gene lost 6 bases and the J gene lost 4 bases, with 12 bases spanning the gap. Germline V CDR1 and CDR2: MDHEN, SYDVKM. This CDR3 is built from 13 residues. CDR3 nucleotide sequence: TGTGCCAGCAGCCTTCGACAGGTCTATGGCTACACCTTC. Translating it yields CASSLRQVYGYTF.

The chain carries TRBV6-5 and TRBJ1-6; 9 bases align to TRBD1. This CDR3 has 16 residues. Germline V gives CDR1 MNHEY, CDR2 SVGAGI. Trimming took 0 bases from V and 13 from J; bases not matched to a gene: 10. CDR3 coding DNA: TGTGCCAGCAGTTACTCCCCGACAGGGGGACTCCGGCCCCTCCACTTT. Residues: CASSYSPTGGLRPLHF.

The chain employs TRBV7-2 and TRBJ2-1, with 8 bases fitting TRBD2. CDR1 SGHTA and CDR2 FQGNSA come from the germline V gene. With 3 bases clipped from V and 7 bases from J, the junction kept 11 bases outside the gene matches. The CDR3 sequence is 16 residues long. The CDR3 sequence: CASSFRAGGQGNEQFF. The CDR3 DNA sequence: TGTGCCAGCAGCTTCCGCGCGGGAGGACAAGGGAATGAGCAGTTCTTC.

This chain uses TRBV11-3 with TRBJ1-5, with a possible D match to TRBD1 (5 bases). Trimming took 4 bases from V and 7 from J, leaving 14 bases between them. Looked up from germline, CDR1 is SGHNT and CDR2 is YENEEA. There are 14 residues in the CDR3. CDR3 region: CASSWGGGEQPQHF. CDR3 nucleotide sequence: TGTGCCAGCAGCTGGGGGGGAGGTGAACAGCCCCAGCATTTT.

This chain connects TRBV7-2 to TRBJ2-3, with 9 bases aligning to TRBD2. This CDR3 contains 15 residues. Germline V CDR1 and CDR2: SGHTA, FQGNSA. V dropped 6 bases and J dropped 2; count of bases not matched to a gene: 6. The CDR3 reads CASRSAGGHTDTQYF. CDR3 in DNA: TGTGCCAGCAGGTCAGCGGGGGGCCACACAGATACGCAGTATTTT.

The chain links TRBV2 to TRBJ1-5; weak D call: TRBD1 (5 bases). The V gene lost 4 bases and the J gene lost 11 bases, with 18 bases spanning the gap. CDR3 length: 14 residues. Germline CDR1 SNHLY, CDR2 FYNNEI. The CDR3 sequence: CASSVGTRLGAQHF. CDR3 DNA: TGTGCCAGCAGTGTAGGGACCCGCCTAGGGGCCCAGCATTTT.

This clone was detected only once. The chain recombines TRBV18 with TRBJ1-4, with TRBD1 matching 11 bases. There are 16 residues in the CDR3. From germline, CDR1 is KGHSH and CDR2 LQKENI. V lost 2 bases, J lost 7 bases, and 6 bases stayed unmatched. The CDR3 reads CASSPMSGQGVEKLFF. The CDR3 region has the DNA TGTGCCAGCTCACCAATGTCGGGACAGGGGGTTGAAAAACTGTTTTTT.

The rearrangement joins TRBV10-3 to TRBJ2-1, with TRBD1 matching 12 bases. The J segment lost 2 bases and the V segment lost 8 bases, leaving 13 bases of the junction unmatched. Germline V lookup: CDR1 ENHRY, CDR2 SYGVKD. CDR3 length: 18 residues. CDR3 sequence (DNA): TGTGCCATCCGGTCCGGGACAGGGGGCAGAAGCGCCTACAATGAGCAGTTCTTC. The encoded protein is CAIRSGTGGRSAYNEQFF.

This clone has more than one count but fewer than ten. The chain has TRBV5-5 and TRBJ2-6; TRBD1 or TRBD2 may be the D gene (5 bases each). The CDR3 is 16 residues long. Germline CDR1 and CDR2: SGHKS and YYEKEE (reference sequence). Trimming shortened V by 4 bases and J by 0 bases, and 11 bases separated the two germline ends. CDR3 amino acids: CASSGGPLSGANVLTF. DNA of the CDR3: TGTGCCAGCAGCGGGGGACCCCTCTCTGGGGCCAACGTCCTGACTTTC.

This chain connects TRBV5-5 to TRBJ2-5, with 10 bases lining up with TRBD2. The J segment lost 7 bases and the V segment lost 4 bases, leaving 13 bases of the junction unmatched. This CDR3 region has 16 residues. Germline V gene lookup returns CDR1 SGHKS and CDR2 YYEKEE (reference sequence). The CDR3 region is CASSGLLPSGSGTQYF. The CDR3 region has the DNA TGTGCCAGCAGCGGCCTGTTGCCTAGCGGGAGTGGGACCCAGTACTTC.

This clone was found a few times. The chain recombines TRBV6-1 with TRBJ2-3; 10 bases match TRBD2. This CDR3 region has 18 residues. V gave up 3 bases and J gave up 3 bases; unmatched junction bases: 12. Germline CDR1 MNHNS, CDR2 SASEGT. For the CDR3, the DNA is TGTGCCAGCAGTGACCGGGGGGGAGCGGGGGGGCTTACAGATACGCAGTATTTT. This codes for CASSDRGGAGGLTDTQYF.